These 10 T cell receptor beta chains were sequenced from one sample in a study of blood T cells in healthy people across ages (dated by TCRdb to 2014 to 2015). Library preparation employed 5' RACE. The reads were generated on an Illumina HiSeq 2500. A second PCR of about 6 to 11 cycles was run with a J-beta primer mix and a sample-barcoded 5' primer. TCRdb redid the processing of the public reads, applying fastp at Q25 and MiXCR, and retained in-frame beta chains. Each entry is one CDR3 protein sequence, shown with its most common DNA and genes. This sample holds about 1.8 million distinct CDR3 sequences; roughly 49% were observed only once. The ten largest clonotypes hold less than 2.5% of the sample. Sequenced sample: blood. The receptors were gathered from a woman in her forties in good health.

The chain combines TRBV7-9 with TRBJ2-3; maybe TRBD1 (5 bases). CDR3 length equals 15 residues. Germline-derived CDR1 and CDR2 are SEHNR and FQNEAQ (reference sequence). Trimming cost V 3 bases and J 3 bases, with 13 bases left between them. Here the CDR3 DNA reads TGTGCCAGCAGCTTTGTTACAGGCCGTACAGATACGCAGTATTTT. Amino acids: CASSFVTGRTDTQYF.

The chain is built from TRBV29-1 and TRBJ2-7, with 8 bases matching TRBD1. Germline V CDR1 and CDR2: SQVTM, ANQGSEA. CDR3 size: 13 residues. After removal of 4 bases from V and 3 bases from J, the junction contained 5 bases not matched to a gene. CDR3 sequence (DNA): TGCAGCGTTGTGGACAGGGCCAGCTACGAGCAGTACTTC. Translation gives CSVVDRASYEQYF.

A few counts support this clonotype. The chain has TRBV4-3 and TRBJ2-7; tentatively, D is TRBD1 or TRBD2 (5 bases each). V lost 1 base to trimming and J lost 1 base, with 14 bases between them. This CDR3 comprises 16 residues. CDR1 and CDR2 from the germline V gene are LGHNA and YSLEER. The CDR3 DNA is TGCGCCAGCAGCCAAGTCGGGGCCCTACCTTCCTACGAGCAGTACTTC. Protein product: CASSQVGALPSYEQYF.

The J gene is TRBJ2-3, the V gene TRBV6-6; 10 nucleotides align to TRBD1. After removal of 9 bases from V and 4 bases from J, the junction contained 4 bases not matched to a gene. This CDR3 has 13 amino acids. Germline V CDR1 and CDR2: MNHNY, SVGAGI (reference sequence). CDR3 sequence reads: CASRDRGPDTQYF. DNA for the CDR3: TGTGCCAGTCGGGACAGGGGCCCAGATACGCAGTATTTT.

The chain couples TRBV29-1 to TRBJ2-2; the match to TRBD1 covers 10 bases. CDR3 length: 15 residues. Germline values: CDR1 SQVTM, CDR2 ANQGSEA. V gave up 6 bases and J gave up 7 bases; unmatched junction bases: 11. The CDR3 protein is CSVHTRDRGGGELFF. In nucleotides, the CDR3 is TGCAGCGTACACACCCGGGACAGGGGAGGCGGGGAGCTGTTTTTT.

The chain links TRBV7-2 to TRBJ2-3, with 10 positions matching TRBD2. The ends lost 1 base at V and 4 bases at J; junction bases unmatched: 11. CDR3 length equals 18 residues. CDR1 and CDR2 from the germline V gene are SGHTA and FQGNSA. This CDR3 reads CASSLVASGGPTPDTQYF. The CDR3 DNA is TGTGCCAGCAGCTTAGTGGCTAGCGGGGGCCCCACCCCAGATACGCAGTATTTT.

There are a few counts of this clonotype. The chain is built from TRBV10-2 and TRBJ2-7; D is unclear. The assigned J gene may be wrong: the sequence end matches TRBJ2-5 better. CDR3 length equals 13 residues. Germline CDR1 reads WSHSY; CDR2 reads SAAADI. The CDR3 spells CASTGSRQETQYF. Written as DNA, the CDR3 is TGCGCCAGCACAGGCTCGCGACAAGAGACCCAGTACTTC.

A word on this clonotype: A junction end diverges from the germline sequence, so it may reflect a read error. The V and J genes are TRBV12-3 or TRBV12-4 and TRBJ1-1, with 7 bases identical to TRBD1. This CDR3 spans 13 amino acids. Here the CDR3 reads CACSGTVDTEAFF. CDR3 DNA: TGTGCCTGCAGTGGGACAGTAGACACTGAAGCTTTCTTT.

The rearrangement links TRBV7-6 to TRBJ2-2, with a weak D call TRBD1 (5 bases). Deletions cut 0 bases from V and 7 bases from J, with 9 bases between. Germline CDR1 and CDR2: SGHVS and FNYEAQ. CDR3 length: 14 amino acids. As DNA, the CDR3 is TGTGCCAGCAGCTTAGCCAGGGATTTCGGGGAGCTGTTTTTT. Protein sequence: CASSLARDFGELFF.

The chain links TRBV4-2 to TRBJ1-5; D not certain. The CDR3 covers 13 residues. CDR1 and CDR2 (germline): LGHNA, YNFKEQ. V dropped 0 bases and J dropped 7 bases, with 7 bases sitting between them. CDR3 loop: CASSQEILQPQHF. The CDR3 bases are TGTGCCAGCAGCCAAGAAATTCTCCAGCCCCAGCATTTT.